The sequence of this T cell receptor (beta chain) was determined in a study of cytomegalovirus exposure and HLA in healthy donors. Germline lookup yields CDR1 MNHEY and CDR2 SMNVEV (reference sequence). The V segment lost 1 base and the J segment 3 bases; nucleotides outside the gene matches: 7. The CDR3 length is 16 residues. Some clones are missing from TCRdb's copy, which holds only in-frame ones; the method was immunoSEQ multiplex PCR. This sample has around 80,000 clones, with 95% found just once. Notes on this clone: Its antigen is currently unknown.

Study results and limitations: Cytomegalovirus association was assigned to 170 or so TCR beta chains.

The source material was PBMCs. The clonotype originates from a woman aged 18-29 years in good health and CMV-seronegative. The chain is built from TRBV27 and TRBJ2-5, with 8 bases that match TRBD2. Here the CDR3 reads CASSLWTSSGEETQYF. DNA for the CDR3: TGTGCCAGCAGTTTATGGACTAGCTCGGGAGAAGAGACCCAGTACTTC.